This TCR beta chain was identified during a study of blood T cell repertoires in COVID-19. V lost 6 bases, J lost 2 bases, and 8 bases stayed unmatched. CDR1 SGHVS and CDR2 FNYEAQ come from the germline V gene. The CDR3 runs to 16 residues. The assay was immunoSEQ multiplex PCR, and TCRdb's table has in-frame clones only and misses some. The profile shows over 200,000 clones, under 85% of them singletons. The clonotype originates from a woman aged 25 to 45 with COVID-19, enrolled during active disease. The V gene is TRBV7-6, the J gene TRBJ2-2, with TRBD2 identical over 8 bases. The sequenced sample was peripheral blood. The CDR3 spells CASSLGGGTNTGELFF. The CDR3 DNA reads TGTGCCAGCAGTCTGGGCGGGGGGACAAACACCGGGGAGCTGTTTTTT.